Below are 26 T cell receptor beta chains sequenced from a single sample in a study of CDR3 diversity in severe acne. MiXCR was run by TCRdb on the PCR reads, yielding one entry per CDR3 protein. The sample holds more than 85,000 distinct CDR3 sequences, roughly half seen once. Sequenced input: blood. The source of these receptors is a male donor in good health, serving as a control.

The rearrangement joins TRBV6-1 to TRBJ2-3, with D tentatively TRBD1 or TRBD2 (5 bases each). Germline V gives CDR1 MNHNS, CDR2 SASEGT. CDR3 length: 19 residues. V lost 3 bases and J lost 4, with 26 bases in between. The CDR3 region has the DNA TGTGCCAGCAGTGAGACAGCCAGCAGTTTATACGGGACGGCAGATACGCAGTATTTT. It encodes CASSETASSLYGTADTQYF.

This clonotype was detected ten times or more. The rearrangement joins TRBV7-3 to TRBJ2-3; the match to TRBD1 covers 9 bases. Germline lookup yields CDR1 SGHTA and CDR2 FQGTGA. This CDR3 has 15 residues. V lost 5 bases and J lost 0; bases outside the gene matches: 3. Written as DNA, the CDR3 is TGTGCCAGCAGCGGTGGACAGGGGAGCACAGATACGCAGTATTTT. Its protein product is CASSGGQGSTDTQYF.

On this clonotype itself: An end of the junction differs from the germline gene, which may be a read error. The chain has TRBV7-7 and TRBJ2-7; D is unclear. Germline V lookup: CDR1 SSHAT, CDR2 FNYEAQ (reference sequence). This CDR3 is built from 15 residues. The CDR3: CASSLRMGGAYEQYF. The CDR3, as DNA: TGTGCTAGCAGCTTACGGATGGGTGGCGCCTACGAGCAGTACTTC. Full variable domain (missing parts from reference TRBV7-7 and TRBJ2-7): GAGVSQSPRYKVTKRGQDVTLRCDPISSHATLYWYQQALGQGPEFLTYFNYEAQPDKSGLPSDRFSAERPEGSISTLTIQRTEQRDSAMYRCASSLRMGGAYEQYFGPGTRLTVT.

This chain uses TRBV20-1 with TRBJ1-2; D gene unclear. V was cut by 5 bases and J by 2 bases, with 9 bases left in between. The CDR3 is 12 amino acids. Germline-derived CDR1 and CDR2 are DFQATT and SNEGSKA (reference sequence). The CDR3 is CSAGQENYGYTF. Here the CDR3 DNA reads TGCAGTGCTGGCCAGGAGAACTATGGCTACACCTTC.

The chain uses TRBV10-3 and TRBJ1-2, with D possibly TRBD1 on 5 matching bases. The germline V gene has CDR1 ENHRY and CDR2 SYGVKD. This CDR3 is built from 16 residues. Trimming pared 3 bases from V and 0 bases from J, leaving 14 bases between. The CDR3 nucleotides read TGTGCCATCAGTGATCAGGGCAGCCTGACTAACTATGGCTACACCTTC. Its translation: CAISDQGSLTNYGYTF.

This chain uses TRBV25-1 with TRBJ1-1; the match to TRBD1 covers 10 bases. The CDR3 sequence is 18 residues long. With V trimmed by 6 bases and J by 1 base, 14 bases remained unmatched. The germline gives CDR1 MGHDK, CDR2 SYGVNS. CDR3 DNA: TGTGCCAGCAGCTCCCTACCGGGACAGGGGTTAGCGAACACTGAAGCTTTCTTT. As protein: CASSSLPGQGLANTEAFF.

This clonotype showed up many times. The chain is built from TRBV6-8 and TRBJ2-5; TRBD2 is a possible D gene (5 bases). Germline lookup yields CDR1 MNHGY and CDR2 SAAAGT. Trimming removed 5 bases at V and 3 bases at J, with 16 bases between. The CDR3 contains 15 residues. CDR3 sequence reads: CASSPHWTPKETQYF. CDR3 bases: TGTGCCAGCAGTCCGCACTGGACTCCAAAAGAGACCCAGTACTTC.

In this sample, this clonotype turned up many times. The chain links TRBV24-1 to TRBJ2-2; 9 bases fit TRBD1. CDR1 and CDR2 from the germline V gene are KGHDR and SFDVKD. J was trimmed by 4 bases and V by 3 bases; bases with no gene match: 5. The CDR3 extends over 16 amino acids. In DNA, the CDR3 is TGTGCCACCAGTGATCTGGACAGGGGTTTCACCGGGGAGCTGTTTTTT. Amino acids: CATSDLDRGFTGELFF.

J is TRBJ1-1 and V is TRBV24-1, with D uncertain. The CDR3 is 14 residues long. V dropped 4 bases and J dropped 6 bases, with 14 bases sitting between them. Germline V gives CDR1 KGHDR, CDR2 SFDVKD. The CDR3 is CATSESVPGAEAFF. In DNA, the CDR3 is TGTGCCACCAGTGAGTCCGTTCCCGGGGCTGAAGCTTTCTTT.

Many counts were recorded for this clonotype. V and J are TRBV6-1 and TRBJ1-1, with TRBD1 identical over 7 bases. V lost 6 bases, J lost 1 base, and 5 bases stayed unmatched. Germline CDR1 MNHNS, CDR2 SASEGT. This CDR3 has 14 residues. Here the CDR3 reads CASSRDRSNTEAFF. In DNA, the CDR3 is TGTGCCAGCAGCAGGGACAGATCGAACACTGAAGCTTTCTTT.

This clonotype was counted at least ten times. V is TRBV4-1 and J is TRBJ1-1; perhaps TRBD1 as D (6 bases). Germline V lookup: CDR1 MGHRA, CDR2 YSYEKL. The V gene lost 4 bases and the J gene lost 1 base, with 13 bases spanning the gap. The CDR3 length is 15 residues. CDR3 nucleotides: TGCGCCAGCAGCCCCGGGGGGGCAACGAACACTGAAGCTTTCTTT. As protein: CASSPGGATNTEAFF.

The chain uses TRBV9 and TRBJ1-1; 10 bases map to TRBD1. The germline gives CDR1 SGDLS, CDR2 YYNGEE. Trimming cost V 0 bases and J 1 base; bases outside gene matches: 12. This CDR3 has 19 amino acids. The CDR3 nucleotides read TGTGCCAGCAGCGTAGGGGGACAGGGGTGGGAGACGCCGAACACTGAAGCTTTCTTT. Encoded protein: CASSVGGQGWETPNTEAFF.

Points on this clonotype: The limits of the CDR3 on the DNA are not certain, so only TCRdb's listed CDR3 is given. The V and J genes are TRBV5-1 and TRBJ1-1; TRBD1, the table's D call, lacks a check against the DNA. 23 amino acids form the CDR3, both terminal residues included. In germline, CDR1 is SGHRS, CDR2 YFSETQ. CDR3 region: CASRRTGGAYEQYFGPENTEAFF.

CDR3 DNA sequence: TGCAGTGCTAGTGGGGGGGCGACAGATACGCAGTATTTT. Amino acids: CSASGGATDTQYF. This chain uses TRBV20-1 with TRBJ2-3, with TRBD2 as a possible D gene (7 bases). This CDR3 has 13 residues. With 3 bases removed from V and 3 bases from J, the gap between germline ends came to 10 bases. Germline assignment: CDR1 DFQATT and CDR2 SNEGSKA (reference sequence).

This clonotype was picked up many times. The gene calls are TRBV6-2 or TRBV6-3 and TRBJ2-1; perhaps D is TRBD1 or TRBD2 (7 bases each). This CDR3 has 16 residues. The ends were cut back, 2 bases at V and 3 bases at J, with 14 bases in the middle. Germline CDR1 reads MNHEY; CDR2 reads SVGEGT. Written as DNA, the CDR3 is TGTGCCAGCAGTTACGGGGAGGGGGCTAGCTACAATGAGCAGTTCTTC. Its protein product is CASSYGEGASYNEQFF.

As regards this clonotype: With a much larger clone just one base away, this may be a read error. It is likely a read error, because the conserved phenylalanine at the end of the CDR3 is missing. CDR3 nucleotides: TGTGCCACCAGTCAAGGGGGGACCTACGAGCAGTACCTC. Protein: CATSQGGTYEQYL. The chain joins TRBV24-1 to TRBJ2-7, with D perhaps matching TRBD1 or TRBD2 (6 bases each). Trimming removed 6 bases at V and 2 bases at J, with 10 bases between. CDR3 size: 13 residues. From germline, CDR1 is KGHDR and CDR2 SFDVKD.

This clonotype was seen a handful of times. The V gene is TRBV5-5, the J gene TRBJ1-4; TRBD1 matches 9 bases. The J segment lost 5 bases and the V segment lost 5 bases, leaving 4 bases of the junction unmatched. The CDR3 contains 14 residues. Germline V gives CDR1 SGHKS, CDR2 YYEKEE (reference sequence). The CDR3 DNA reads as TGTGCCAGCAGACCCGGGACAGGGAATGAAAAACTGTTTTTT. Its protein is CASRPGTGNEKLFF.

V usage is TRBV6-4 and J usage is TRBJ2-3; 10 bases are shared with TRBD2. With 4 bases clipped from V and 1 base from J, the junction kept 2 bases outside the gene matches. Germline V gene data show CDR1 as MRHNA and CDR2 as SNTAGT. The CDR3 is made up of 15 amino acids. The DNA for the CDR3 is TGTGCCAGCAGTGGGGGGACTAGCGGCACAGATACGCAGTATTTT. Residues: CASSGGTSGTDTQYF.

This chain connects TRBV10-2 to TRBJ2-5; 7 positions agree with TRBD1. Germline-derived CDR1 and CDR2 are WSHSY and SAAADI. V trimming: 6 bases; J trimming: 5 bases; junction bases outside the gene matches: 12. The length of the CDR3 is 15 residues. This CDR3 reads CASSPRGQELETQYF. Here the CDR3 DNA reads TGCGCCAGCAGCCCGAGAGGACAGGAACTGGAGACCCAGTACTTC.

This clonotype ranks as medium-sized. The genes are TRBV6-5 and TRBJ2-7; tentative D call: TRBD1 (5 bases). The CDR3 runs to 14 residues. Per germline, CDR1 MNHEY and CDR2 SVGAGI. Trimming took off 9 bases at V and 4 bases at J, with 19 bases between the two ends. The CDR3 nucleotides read TGTGCCAGACAGACCCCCCATCCAGGGTACGAGCAGTACTTC. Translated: CARQTPHPGYEQYF.

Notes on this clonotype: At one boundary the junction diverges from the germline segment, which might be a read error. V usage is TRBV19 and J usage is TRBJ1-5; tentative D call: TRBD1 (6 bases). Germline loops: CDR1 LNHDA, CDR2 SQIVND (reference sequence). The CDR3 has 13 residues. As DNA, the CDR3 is TGTGCTAGTAAACAGGGTGTGGGTCAGCCCCAGCATTTT. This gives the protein CASKQGVGQPQHF. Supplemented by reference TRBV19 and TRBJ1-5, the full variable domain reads DGGITQSPKYLFRKEGQNVTLSCEQNLNHDAMYWYRQDPGQGLRLIYYSQIVNDFQKGDIAEGYSVSREKKESFPLTVTSAQKNPTAFYLCASKQGVGQPQHFGDGTRLSIL.

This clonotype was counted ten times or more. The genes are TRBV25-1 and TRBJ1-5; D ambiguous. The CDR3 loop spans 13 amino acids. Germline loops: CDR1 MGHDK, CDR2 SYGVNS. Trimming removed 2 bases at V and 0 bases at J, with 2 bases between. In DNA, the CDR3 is TGTGCCAGCAGTGAAAGTAGCAATCAGCCCCAGCATTTT. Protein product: CASSESSNQPQHF.

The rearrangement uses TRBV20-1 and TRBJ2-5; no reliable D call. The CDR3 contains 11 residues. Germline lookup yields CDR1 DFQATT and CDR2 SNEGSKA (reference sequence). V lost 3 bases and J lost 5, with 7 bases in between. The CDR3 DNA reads TGCAGTGCTAGCGCCAGGGAGACCCAGTACTTC. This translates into CSASARETQYF.

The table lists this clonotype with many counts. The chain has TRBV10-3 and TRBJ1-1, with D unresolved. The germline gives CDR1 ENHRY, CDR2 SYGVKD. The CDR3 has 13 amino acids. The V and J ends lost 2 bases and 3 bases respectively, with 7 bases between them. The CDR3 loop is CAISETIYTEAFF. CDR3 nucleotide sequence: TGTGCCATCAGTGAGACAATCTACACTGAAGCTTTCTTT.

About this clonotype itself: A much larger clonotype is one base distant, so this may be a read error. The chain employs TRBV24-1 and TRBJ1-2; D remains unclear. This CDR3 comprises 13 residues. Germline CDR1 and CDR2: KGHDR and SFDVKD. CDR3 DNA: TGTGCCACCAGTGATCCCCACCACTATAGCTACACCTTC. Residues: CATSDPHHYSYTF.

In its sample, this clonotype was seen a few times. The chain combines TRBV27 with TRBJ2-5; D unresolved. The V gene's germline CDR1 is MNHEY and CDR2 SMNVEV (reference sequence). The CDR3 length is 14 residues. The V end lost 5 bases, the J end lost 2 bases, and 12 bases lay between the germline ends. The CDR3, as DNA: TGTGCCAGCAGTCGAAGACCTTTTCAAGAGACCCAGTACTTC. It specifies CASSRRPFQETQYF.